These 7 T cell receptor beta chains share one sample of origin, sequenced in a study of T cells in Graves' hyperthyroidism and ophthalmopathy. It was RNA transcripts that yielded the amplified TCR beta CDR3 regions. First-round RT-PCR targeting the TCR CDR3 was performed with the HTBI primer set. MiXCR, run by TCRdb on the multiplex PCR reads, gives a single entry per CDR3 protein. The sample has about 540,000 distinct CDR3 sequences, approximately 44% seen once. The specimen sequenced was peripheral blood or thyroid tissue (not recorded which). Every receptor here comes from a woman under 30 with Graves' hyperthyroidism.

This clonotype has only a few counts. The chain has TRBV5-1 and TRBJ1-1; D remains ambiguous. This CDR3 is 14 amino acids long. V lost 4 bases and J 0 bases, leaving 10 bases between the germline ends. In germline, CDR1 is SGHRS, CDR2 YFSETQ. DNA of the CDR3: TGCGCCAGCAGCGCACACCTCATGAACACTGAAGCTTTCTTT. Its protein is CASSAHLMNTEAFF.

The J gene is TRBJ2-6, the V gene TRBV10-3; D gene uncertain. The CDR3 is made up of 14 amino acids. The germline V and J ends were trimmed by 7 bases and 2 bases, with 9 bases remaining between them. Looked up from germline, CDR1 is ENHRY and CDR2 is SYGVKD. For the CDR3, the DNA is TGTGCCATCAAGGCCGGACCTGGGGCCAACGTCCTGACTTTC. Translation gives CAIKAGPGANVLTF.

As concerns this clonotype: Since no conserved phenylalanine or tryptophan closes the CDR3, a read error is the likely cause. The DNA is omitted, as the CDR3 cannot be located on it reliably, and the CDR3 follows TCRdb's listing. This chain uses TRBV10-3 with TRBJ1-6. The CDR3 adds up to 8 amino acids, both ends counted. In germline, CDR1 is ENHRY, CDR2 SYGVKD. CDR3 region: CAISESPS.

In its sample, this clonotype was seen many times. The chain uses TRBV7-9 and TRBJ2-7; D is uncertain. The CDR3 length is 12 residues. Trimming shortened V by 2 bases and J by 4 bases, and 6 bases separated the two germline ends. Germline loops: CDR1 SEHNR, CDR2 FQNEAQ (reference sequence). The CDR3 loop is CASSLTEYEQYF. CDR3 sequence (DNA): TGTGCCAGCAGCTTAACCGAATACGAGCAGTACTTC.

This chain links TRBV6-1 with TRBJ1-5, with TRBD1 as a possible D gene (5 bases). The germline V gene has CDR1 MNHNS and CDR2 SASEGT. The CDR3 loop spans 14 amino acids. V shed 0 bases and J shed 9 bases, with 12 bases lying between them. CDR3 in DNA: TGTGCCAGCAGTGAAGCGCTGGGGGACCGGCCCCAGCATTTT. Translating gives CASSEALGDRPQHF.

V gene TRBV25-1 combines with J gene TRBJ1-5, with 9 bases fitting TRBD1. J was trimmed by 4 bases and V by 4 bases; bases with no gene match: 5. The CDR3 is 15 residues long. CDR1 and CDR2 (germline): MGHDK, SYGVNS. The CDR3 spells CASSGRDRENQPQHF. CDR3 nucleotide sequence: TGTGCCAGCAGTGGCCGGGACAGGGAGAATCAGCCCCAGCATTTT.

This clonotype appeared once. The chain links TRBV20-1 to TRBJ2-5, with a weak D call TRBD2 (5 bases). V was shortened by 6 bases and J by 2 bases, with 13 bases between the two germline ends. Germline V gene data show CDR1 as DFQATT and CDR2 as SNEGSKA (reference sequence). This CDR3 is 13 amino acids long. CDR3 sequence reads: CSAEAGLQETQYF. The CDR3 DNA sequence: TGCAGTGCCGAGGCTGGACTTCAAGAGACCCAGTACTTC.